Each of the 14 T cell receptor beta chains below was sequenced from the same sample in a study of cytomegalovirus exposure and HLA in healthy donors. The PCR had 60 Vbeta and 13 Jbeta primers. TCRdb keeps only in-frame clones here, not all; method: immunoSEQ multiplex PCR. The table includes 100,000 or so clones, 76% detected once. Material for sequencing was PBMCs. These receptor sequences come from a man aged 35 to 55 in good health and CMV-seronegative.

This clone was found once. The chain recombines TRBV5-4 with TRBJ1-1, with no clear D. CDR1 SGHNT and CDR2 YYREEE come from the germline V gene (reference sequence). The CDR3 is made up of 12 amino acids. V dropped 4 bases and J dropped 4 bases, with 8 bases sitting between them. Here the CDR3 DNA reads TGTGCCAGCAGCGGGCCTTTCACTGAAGCTTTCTTT. It encodes CASSGPFTEAFF.

The chain uses TRBV15 and TRBJ1-6, with a possible D match to TRBD1 (5 bases). V gave up 6 bases and J gave up 7 bases, with 13 bases separating them. Germline V gene data show CDR1 as LNHNV and CDR2 as YYDKDF (reference sequence). The CDR3 has 14 amino acids. The CDR3 nucleotides are TGTGCCACCAGTAGCCAGGGTGGAAATTCACCCCTCCACTTT. Translation: CATSSQGGNSPLHF.

Note on this clone: This specimen includes other DNA sequences encoding the same CDR3. The chain recombines TRBV5-1 with TRBJ2-7, with D possibly being TRBD1 (6 bases). CDR1 SGHRS and CDR2 YFSETQ come from the germline V gene. The CDR3 covers 12 residues. V was shortened by 2 bases and J by 4 bases, with 7 bases between the two germline ends. Written as DNA, the CDR3 is TGCGCCAGCAGCTTAGGGGGTTACGAGCAGTACTTC. This translates into CASSLGGYEQYF.

This chain joins TRBV28 and TRBJ2-6, with a weak D call TRBD2 (5 bases). V was clipped by 9 bases and J by 3 bases, with 12 bases between them. Germline assignment: CDR1 MDHEN and CDR2 SYDVKM. The CDR3 extends over 14 amino acids. Here the CDR3 reads CASRRSGGANVLTF. In DNA, the CDR3 is TGTGCCAGTCGGAGGTCGGGTGGGGCCAACGTCCTGACTTTC.

The V and J genes are TRBV4-2 and TRBJ2-7, with 7 bases that match TRBD2. J was trimmed by 1 base and V by 1 base; bases with no gene match: 1. Per germline, CDR1 LGHNA and CDR2 YNFKEQ. This CDR3 is built from 14 residues. CDR3 loop: CASSQGGGSYEQYV. The CDR3 nucleotides are TGTGCCAGCAGCCAAGGGGGGGGTTCCTACGAGCAGTACGTC.

V gene TRBV28 combines with J gene TRBJ2-7; 7 bases are a match to TRBD1. The germline gives CDR1 MDHEN, CDR2 SYDVKM. The CDR3 is made up of 15 amino acids. The junction had 7 bases not matched to a gene; V was cut back by 4 bases and J by 1 base. CDR3 residues: CASSSSGTVSYEQYV. The DNA for the CDR3 is TGTGCCAGCAGTTCCTCCGGGACAGTGTCCTACGAGCAGTACGTC.

This sequence joins TRBV5-4 and TRBJ1-4, with D possibly being TRBD1 (6 bases). Germline V CDR1 and CDR2: SGHNT, YYREEE (reference sequence). Trimming cost V 0 bases and J 3 bases, with 9 bases left between them. The CDR3 runs to 15 residues. The CDR3 DNA reads as TGTGCCAGCAGCTTGGACAGGGTTTCTAATGAAAAACTGTTTTTT. It translates to CASSLDRVSNEKLFF. Full variable domain (rest looked up from reference TRBV5-4 and TRBJ1-4): ETGVTQSPTHLIKTRGQQVTLRCSSQSGHNTVSWYQQALGQGPQFIFQYYREEENGRGNFPPRFSGLQFPNYSSELNVNALELDDSALYLCASSLDRVSNEKLFFGSGTQLSVL.

This CDR3 reads CASSQDRAEKLFF. CDR3 bases: TGTGCCAGCAGCCAGGACAGGGCTGAAAAACTGTTTTTT. This sequence joins TRBV28 and TRBJ1-4; 8 bases map to TRBD1. Per the germline V gene, CDR1 is MDHEN and CDR2 is SYDVKM. The CDR3 totals 13 residues. V shed 6 bases, J shed 7 bases, and the junction held 4 bases outside the gene matches.

The genes are TRBV5-1 and TRBJ2-3, with D hard to call. In germline, CDR1 is SGHRS, CDR2 YFSETQ. V was pared by 1 base and J by 6 bases, with 3 bases between. This CDR3 region has 11 residues. Here the CDR3 reads CASSLLDTQYF. The CDR3 DNA is TGCGCCAGCAGCTTGCTGGATACGCAGTATTTT.

This chain connects TRBV14 to TRBJ2-5, with 8 bases that match TRBD2. Trimming at V came to 1 base and at J to 5 bases, leaving 6 bases not matched to a gene. CDR1 and CDR2 (germline): SGHDN, FVKESK. The CDR3 sequence is 15 residues long. The CDR3 coding sequence is TGTGCCAGCAGCCAAGCAACGGGGGGGAAGGAGACCCAGTACTTC. Its protein is CASSQATGGKETQYF.

This chain joins TRBV28 and TRBJ1-2, with D tentatively TRBD1 (6 bases). The CDR3 has 14 amino acids. Trimming removed 2 bases from V and 7 bases from J, with 14 bases in between. Germline CDR1 is MDHEN and CDR2 is SYDVKM. The CDR3 spells CASSLQGRGSGYTF. The CDR3 DNA reads TGTGCCAGCAGTTTACAGGGGCGAGGCTCTGGCTACACCTTC.

This clone appeared once. The chain joins TRBV9 to TRBJ2-1, with D hard to call. Looked up from germline, CDR1 is SGDLS and CDR2 is YYNGEE. The CDR3 covers 15 residues. V was pared by 0 bases and J by 2 bases, with 9 bases between. CDR3 DNA: TGTGCCAGCAGCGTAGAGATAAGCCCCTACAATGAGCAGTTCTTC. Protein product: CASSVEISPYNEQFF.

This clone was seen only a few times. The chain carries TRBV4-2 and TRBJ2-3; 9 bases are shared with TRBD2. Losses at the gene ends were 1 base for V and 4 bases for J; bases not matched to a gene: 9. The CDR3 loop spans 17 amino acids. Germline V gives CDR1 LGHNA, CDR2 YNFKEQ. CDR3 sequence reads: CASSQGGGGAQADTQYF. CDR3 sequence (DNA): TGTGCCAGCAGCCAAGGGGGCGGGGGGGCCCAGGCAGATACGCAGTATTTT.

This clone was counted a few times. V is TRBV5-1 and J is TRBJ1-2, with D possibly TRBD1 on 6 matching bases. The CDR3 contains 16 residues. Trimming removed 0 bases at V and 2 bases at J, with 14 bases between. Germline-derived CDR1 and CDR2 are SGHRS and YFSETQ. CDR3 residues: CASSLEGGQPNYGYTF. CDR3 nucleotide sequence: TGCGCCAGCAGCTTGGAGGGGGGGCAGCCCAACTATGGCTACACCTTC. Together with reference TRBV5-1 and TRBJ1-2, the CDR3 gives the full variable domain: KAGVTQTPRYLIKTRGQQVTLSCSPISGHRSVSWYQQTPGQGLQFLFEYFSETQRNKGNFPGRFSGRQFSNSRSEMNVSTLELGDSALYLCASSLEGGQPNYGYTFGSGTRLTVV.